This T cell receptor (beta chain) was sequenced during a study of Graves' ophthalmopathy and Graves' hyperthyroidism. Exclusion applied to patients with other autoimmune diseases, uncontrolled infections, pregnancy or lactation. The CDR3 totals 15 residues. The V end lost 7 bases, the J end lost 2 bases, and 15 bases lay between the germline ends. Germline V gives CDR1 MNHNS, CDR2 SASEGT. Study-level findings and limits: The study's model predicted ophthalmopathy progression at 70.59% sensitivity and 72% to 85% specificity.

RNA served as the template for amplifying TCR beta CDR3 regions. The first-round RT-PCR employed HTBI primers together with the Qiagen OneStep RT-PCR kit. A multiplex PCR was then performed as the second round. TCRdb itself ran the multiplex PCR reads through MiXCR, one entry per CDR3 protein. The data show 680,000 or so distinct CDR3 sequences, 20% to 25% seen once. This clonotype showed up many times. Its antigen is undetermined. This sequence joins TRBV6-1 and TRBJ1-3; D is ambiguous. The source of this sequence is a woman in her late teens or twenties with stable Graves' hyperthyroidism. Some clones in this sample may be carry-over from other donors' samples. Sequencing was carried out using peripheral blood. The CDR3 region has the DNA TGTGCCAGCACTCCCGGAAGGGTCCCTGGAAACACCATATATTTT. Amino acid sequence: CASTPGRVPGNTIYF.